The 5 T cell receptor beta chains reported below all come from one sample, sequenced in a study of T cell responses to AZD1222 COVID-19 vaccine. Sequencing was performed with immunoSEQ multiplex PCR; in TCRdb, only in-frame clones are kept and a portion is missing. Found here are tens of thousands of clones, roughly 85% of them singletons; the top ten hold approximately 6%. The sample was peripheral blood, taken on day 0 of AZD1222 vaccination. The receptors come from an adult in good health.

The CDR3 spells CASSHSADQFF. The DNA of the CDR3 is TGTGCCAGCAGCCATTCGGCGGACCAGTTCTTC. The chain combines TRBV3-1 (or the pseudogene TRBV3-2) with TRBJ2-1; D is unresolved. This CDR3 comprises 11 residues. The V gene's germline CDR1 is LGHDT and CDR2 YNNKEL (reference sequence). V was clipped by 3 bases and J by 13 bases, with 10 bases between them.

The V gene is TRBV18, the J gene TRBJ2-7, with 7 bases identical to TRBD2. The CDR3 is 15 residues long. V lost 3 bases to trimming and J lost 0 bases; unmatched junction nucleotides: 5. Germline loops: CDR1 KGHSH, CDR2 LQKENI. Here the CDR3 reads CASSPGGGGSYEQYF. CDR3 in DNA: TGTGCCAGCTCACCCGGAGGCGGGGGCTCCTACGAGCAGTACTTC. Full variable domain (missing parts from reference TRBV18 and TRBJ2-7): NAGVMQNPRHLVRRRGQEARLRCSPMKGHSHVYWYRQLPEEGLKFMVYLQKENIIDESGMPKERFSAEFPKEGPSILRIQQVVRGDSAAYFCASSPGGGGSYEQYFGPGTRLTVT.

The chain employs TRBV7-8 and TRBJ1-1; 10 positions match TRBD1. From germline, CDR1 is SGHVS and CDR2 FQNEAQ. Trimming removed 5 bases from V and 0 bases from J; junction bases left unmatched: 12. The CDR3 consists of 18 residues. CDR3 sequence: CASSNGVGTGVMNTEAFF. The CDR3 DNA is TGTGCCAGCAGCAATGGAGTTGGGACAGGGGTCATGAACACTGAAGCTTTCTTT.

The chain couples TRBV12-3 or TRBV12-4 to TRBJ2-1, with D hard to call. This CDR3 has 11 amino acids. V shed 7 bases and J shed 5 bases, with 6 bases lying between them. CDR3 DNA sequence: TGTGCCAGCATGGCCAACAATGAGCAGTTCTTC. It translates to CASMANNEQFF.

The rearrangement uses TRBV3-1 (or the pseudogene TRBV3-2) and TRBJ2-7; D perhaps matches TRBD1 (5 bases). CDR1 is LGHDT, CDR2 YNNKEL, per germline (reference sequence). This CDR3 has 13 amino acids. V was shortened by 0 bases and J by 7 bases, with 10 bases between the two germline ends. CDR3 in amino acids: CASSQDGWTEQYF. In DNA, the CDR3 is TGTGCCAGCAGCCAAGATGGTTGGACAGAGCAGTACTTC.